Listed below are T cell receptor beta chains from one sample, sequenced in a study of cytomegalovirus exposure and HLA in healthy donors. Some clones are missing from TCRdb's copy, which holds only in-frame ones; the method was immunoSEQ multiplex PCR. The table has just over 150,000 clones, around 76% seen once. Input material: PBMCs. The receptors here all came from a female donor in good health and CMV-seronegative. Each CDR3 is given with its conserved first and last residue. Each record gives: D gene, J gene, V gene, clone size, CDR3 protein, CDR3 DNA. A D gene is named only where the DNA matches it firmly. For some rows the clone size is stated as once, few or many, or as a class when expanded; others skip it.

d_gene: TRBD2; j_gene: TRBJ2-3; v_gene: TRBV5-1; abundance: once; CDR3aa: CASSLGLAGEADTQYF; CDR3nt: TGCGCCAGCAGCTTGGGGTTAGCGGGAGAGGCAGATACGCAGTATTTT
d_gene: NA; j_gene: TRBJ1-2; v_gene: TRBV4-2; abundance: NA; CDR3aa: CASSQDPGNYGYTF; CDR3nt: TGTGCCAGCAGCCAAGACCCAGGGAACTATGGCTACACCTTC
d_gene: TRBD1; j_gene: TRBJ2-5; v_gene: TRBV6-4; abundance: NA; CDR3aa: CATIDRGTQETQYF; CDR3nt: TGTGCCACCATAGACAGGGGAACTCAAGAGACCCAGTACTTC
d_gene: TRBD2; j_gene: TRBJ2-2; v_gene: TRBV13; abundance: once; CDR3aa: CASSSAGGAVELFF; CDR3nt: TGTGCCAGCAGCTCCGCCGGGGGGGCCGTGGAGCTGTTTTTT
d_gene: NA; j_gene: TRBJ2-2; v_gene: TRBV11-2; abundance: NA; CDR3aa: CASTRTAQNTGELFF; CDR3nt: TGTGCCAGCACACGGACAGCACAGAACACCGGGGAGCTGTTTTTT
d_gene: TRBD2; j_gene: TRBJ2-5; v_gene: TRBV14; abundance: NA; CDR3aa: CASSQVGLAGTQYF; CDR3nt: TGTGCCAGCAGCCAAGTTGGACTAGCGGGGACCCAGTACTTC
d_gene: NA; j_gene: TRBJ2-7; v_gene: TRBV7-8; abundance: NA; CDR3aa: CASSILQGSYEQYF; CDR3nt: TGTGCCAGCAGCATCCTACAGGGCTCCTACGAGCAGTACTTC
d_gene: NA; j_gene: TRBJ2-7; v_gene: TRBV5-1; abundance: NA; CDR3aa: CASSLTTGLYEQYF; CDR3nt: TGCGCCAGCAGCCTTACAACAGGTCTCTACGAGCAGTACTTC
d_gene: TRBD2; j_gene: TRBJ2-1; v_gene: TRBV27; abundance: once; CDR3aa: CASSPLTGGTSEQFF; CDR3nt: TGTGCCAGCAGTCCCTTGACGGGAGGGACCAGCGAGCAGTTCTTC
d_gene: TRBD2; j_gene: TRBJ2-3; v_gene: TRBV6-6; abundance: NA; CDR3aa: CASGGLADSTDTQYF; CDR3nt: TGTGCCAGCGGGGGACTAGCGGACTCAACGGATACGCAGTATTTT
d_gene: TRBD2; j_gene: TRBJ2-2; v_gene: TRBV5-4; abundance: once; CDR3aa: CASSLGLAGGTGELFF; CDR3nt: TGTGCCAGCAGCTTGGGACTAGCGGGAGGGACCGGGGAGCTGTTTTTT
d_gene: NA; j_gene: TRBJ1-5; v_gene: TRBV2; abundance: NA; CDR3aa: CASSGGGVWQPQHF; CDR3nt: TGTGCCAGCAGTGGAGGGGGGGTATGGCAGCCCCAGCATTTT
d_gene: NA; j_gene: TRBJ2-1; v_gene: TRBV29-1; abundance: NA; CDR3aa: CSVTGTNNEQFF; CDR3nt: TGCAGCGTCACCGGGACAAACAATGAGCAGTTCTTC
d_gene: TRBD1; j_gene: TRBJ2-7; v_gene: TRBV19; abundance: NA; CDR3aa: CASSTTGTSYEQYF; CDR3nt: TGTGCCAGTAGTACGACAGGGACCTCCTACGAGCAGTACTTC
d_gene: NA; j_gene: TRBJ1-2; v_gene: TRBV4-2; abundance: NA; CDR3aa: CASSQDYYAGGRSTF; CDR3nt: TGTGCCAGCAGCCAAGATTATTATGCGGGGGGGCGATCCACCTTC
d_gene: NA; j_gene: TRBJ1-1; v_gene: TRBV2; abundance: NA; CDR3aa: CASSGFGRANTEAFF; CDR3nt: TGTGCCAGCAGTGGGTTCGGCAGGGCGAACACTGAAGCTTTCTTT
d_gene: TRBD2; j_gene: TRBJ2-5; v_gene: TRBV6-4; abundance: NA; CDR3aa: CASSETSGDQETQYF; CDR3nt: TGTGCCAGCAGTGAGACTAGCGGTGATCAAGAGACCCAGTACTTC
d_gene: TRBD1; j_gene: TRBJ1-1; v_gene: TRBV2; abundance: NA; CDR3aa: CASSDRQGANTEAFF; CDR3nt: TGTGCCAGCAGTGATAGACAGGGGGCCAACACTGAAGCTTTCTTT
d_gene: NA; j_gene: TRBJ2-3; v_gene: TRBV2; abundance: NA; CDR3aa: CARARAGASTDTQYF; CDR3nt: TGTGCCAGAGCCCGGGCAGGGGCAAGCACAGATACGCAGTATTTT
d_gene: NA; j_gene: TRBJ1-4; v_gene: TRBV5-1; abundance: few; CDR3aa: CASSLVSPGEEKLFF; CDR3nt: TGCGCCAGCAGCTTGGTGTCACCCGGGGAGGAAAAACTGTTTTTT
d_gene: NA; j_gene: TRBJ2-1; v_gene: TRBV27; abundance: NA; CDR3aa: CASMTRYPVSYNEQFF; CDR3nt: TGTGCCAGCATGACTAGGTACCCGGTTTCCTACAATGAGCAGTTCTTC
d_gene: NA; j_gene: TRBJ2-3; v_gene: TRBV18; abundance: NA; CDR3aa: CASSSPTGIGDTQYF; CDR3nt: TGTGCCAGCTCATCACCGACAGGCATAGGGGATACGCAGTATTTT
d_gene: NA; j_gene: TRBJ2-3; v_gene: TRBV25-1; abundance: many; CDR3aa: CASSPTTGTSTDTQYF; CDR3nt: TGTGCCAGCAGCCCCACTACCGGGACTAGCACAGATACGCAGTATTTT
d_gene: TRBD1; j_gene: TRBJ1-2; v_gene: TRBV10-3; abundance: NA; CDR3aa: CAMDRGQRGGYTF; CDR3nt: TGTGCCATGGACAGGGGGCAGAGGGGTGGCTACACCTTC
d_gene: NA; j_gene: TRBJ1-2; v_gene: TRBV29-1; abundance: few; CDR3aa: CSVEVAVNYGYTF; CDR3nt: TGCAGCGTTGAGGTGGCAGTCAACTATGGCTACACCTTC
d_gene: TRBD2; j_gene: TRBJ2-3; v_gene: TRBV5-1; abundance: NA; CDR3aa: CASSPSPSGLTDTQYF; CDR3nt: TGCGCCAGCAGCCCCTCCCCTAGCGGCCTCACAGATACGCAGTATTTT
d_gene: NA; j_gene: TRBJ2-5; v_gene: TRBV9; abundance: NA; CDR3aa: CASGTGSETQYF; CDR3nt: TGTGCCAGCGGCACAGGGTCGGAGACCCAGTACTTC
d_gene: TRBD1; j_gene: TRBJ1-1; v_gene: TRBV19; abundance: NA; CDR3aa: CASSIRDGTGVGNTEAFF; CDR3nt: TGTGCCAGTAGTATTCGGGACGGGACAGGGGTGGGGAACACTGAAGCTTTCTTT
d_gene: TRBD2; j_gene: TRBJ2-1; v_gene: TRBV9; abundance: few; CDR3aa: CASSVASGGLGEQFF; CDR3nt: TGTGCCAGCAGCGTAGCGAGCGGGGGGTTGGGTGAGCAGTTCTTC
d_gene: NA; j_gene: TRBJ2-5; v_gene: TRBV5-1; abundance: once; CDR3aa: CASSFSPWRMEETQYF; CDR3nt: TGCGCCAGCAGCTTTTCGCCGTGGCGGATGGAAGAGACCCAGTACTTC
d_gene: TRBD1; j_gene: TRBJ1-2; v_gene: TRBV28; abundance: few; CDR3aa: CASISTDRRIGYGYTF; CDR3nt: TGTGCCAGCATATCCACGGACAGGAGAATTGGCTATGGCTACACCTTC
d_gene: TRBD1; j_gene: TRBJ1-4; v_gene: TRBV7-2; abundance: few; CDR3aa: CASSSTGGREKLFF; CDR3nt: TGTGCCAGCAGCTCAACAGGGGGCAGGGAAAAACTGTTTTTT
d_gene: NA; j_gene: TRBJ2-7; v_gene: TRBV6-5; abundance: NA; CDR3aa: CASTPRGSTYEQYF; CDR3nt: TGTGCCAGCACCCCACGGGGTTCTACCTACGAGCAGTACTTC
d_gene: TRBD1; j_gene: TRBJ1-2; v_gene: TRBV6-8; abundance: NA; CDR3aa: CASSYLFPTGTYGYTF; CDR3nt: TGTGCCAGCAGTTACCTTTTCCCGACAGGGACATATGGCTACACCTTC
d_gene: NA; j_gene: TRBJ2-3; v_gene: TRBV5-1; abundance: NA; CDR3aa: CASRSGTSTDTQYF; CDR3nt: TGCGCCAGCAGGAGCGGCACTAGCACAGATACGCAGTATTTT
d_gene: NA; j_gene: TRBJ1-3; v_gene: TRBV25-1; abundance: NA; CDR3aa: CASSEWEEGTGNTIYF; CDR3nt: TGTGCCAGCAGCGAATGGGAAGAGGGTACTGGAAACACCATATATTTT
d_gene: TRBD1; j_gene: TRBJ2-2; v_gene: TRBV4-1; abundance: once; CDR3aa: CASSQAPGQGPTSNTGELFF; CDR3nt: TGCGCCAGCAGCCAAGCGCCGGGACAGGGACCTACCTCGAACACCGGGGAGCTGTTTTTT
d_gene: NA; j_gene: TRBJ2-1; v_gene: TRBV6-5; abundance: NA; CDR3aa: CASSYGGSEQFF; CDR3nt: TGTGCCAGCAGTTATGGGGGCAGTGAGCAGTTCTTC
d_gene: NA; j_gene: TRBJ2-1; v_gene: TRBV6-1; abundance: many; CDR3aa: CASSPTSYNEQFF; CDR3nt: TGTGCCAGCAGCCCGACTAGCTACAATGAGCAGTTCTTC
d_gene: TRBD1; j_gene: TRBJ2-5; v_gene: TRBV5-1; abundance: NA; CDR3aa: CASSLGTGGGETQYF; CDR3nt: TGCGCCAGCAGCTTAGGGACAGGGGGCGGAGAGACCCAGTACTTC
d_gene: TRBD1; j_gene: TRBJ1-3; v_gene: TRBV2; abundance: NA; CDR3aa: CASSNNRGGNTIYF; CDR3nt: TGTGCCAGCAGTAATAACAGGGGTGGAAACACCATATATTTT
d_gene: NA; j_gene: TRBJ1-1; v_gene: TRBV29-1; abundance: NA; CDR3aa: CSVESGNTEAFF; CDR3nt: TGCAGCGTTGAATCGGGAAACACTGAAGCTTTCTTT
d_gene: TRBD2; j_gene: TRBJ2-7; v_gene: TRBV30; abundance: NA; CDR3aa: CAWKKSGLAGGYEQYF; CDR3nt: TGTGCCTGGAAAAAGTCTGGACTAGCGGGAGGCTACGAGCAGTACTTC
d_gene: NA; j_gene: TRBJ1-5; v_gene: TRBV28; abundance: NA; CDR3aa: CASSFHTTFSGNQPQHF; CDR3nt: TGTGCCAGCAGTTTTCATACGACTTTTTCAGGCAATCAGCCCCAGCATTTT
d_gene: TRBD1; j_gene: TRBJ2-1; v_gene: TRBV5-6; abundance: NA; CDR3aa: CASSLTGQGYNEQFF; CDR3nt: TGTGCCAGCAGCTTGACGGGACAGGGGTACAATGAGCAGTTCTTC
d_gene: NA; j_gene: TRBJ2-7; v_gene: TRBV30; abundance: NA; CDR3aa: CAWTRAGGGYEQYF; CDR3nt: TGTGCCTGGACAAGAGCCGGGGGTGGGTACGAGCAGTACTTC
d_gene: TRBD1; j_gene: TRBJ2-4; v_gene: TRBV15; abundance: NA; CDR3aa: CATSRFGQGLNIQYF; CDR3nt: TGTGCCACCAGCAGATTTGGACAGGGGTTGAACATTCAGTACTTC
d_gene: NA; j_gene: TRBJ2-7; v_gene: TRBV19; abundance: NA; CDR3aa: CASSIVGGASSYEQYF; CDR3nt: TGTGCCAGTAGTATAGTTGGCGGGGCGAGCTCCTACGAGCAGTACTTC
d_gene: NA; j_gene: TRBJ1-5; v_gene: TRBV4-1; abundance: NA; CDR3aa: CASSQDAASNQPQHF; CDR3nt: TGCGCCAGCAGCCAAGATGCGGCGAGCAATCAGCCCCAGCATTTT
d_gene: TRBD1; j_gene: TRBJ1-1; v_gene: TRBV19; abundance: NA; CDR3aa: CASRGTDEAFF; CDR3nt: TGTGCCAGTAGAGGGACAGACGAAGCTTTCTTT
d_gene: TRBD1; j_gene: TRBJ1-2; v_gene: TRBV5-1; abundance: few; CDR3aa: CASSGDRDYGYTF; CDR3nt: TGCGCCAGCAGCGGGGACAGGGACTATGGCTACACCTTC
d_gene: TRBD2; j_gene: TRBJ2-7; v_gene: TRBV6-1; abundance: NA; CDR3aa: CASRGASGRNYEQYF; CDR3nt: TGTGCCAGCAGAGGGGCTAGCGGGAGGAACTACGAGCAGTACTTC
d_gene: TRBD1; j_gene: TRBJ1-3; v_gene: TRBV19; abundance: NA; CDR3aa: CASYDRGSGNTIYF; CDR3nt: TGTGCCAGCTACGACAGGGGCTCTGGAAACACCATATATTTT
d_gene: NA; j_gene: TRBJ2-1; v_gene: TRBV29-1; abundance: NA; CDR3aa: CSSVGGSNEQFF; CDR3nt: TGCAGCTCTGTTGGGGGGTCCAATGAGCAGTTCTTC
d_gene: NA; j_gene: TRBJ1-1; v_gene: TRBV18; abundance: few; CDR3aa: CASAGTLGAFF; CDR3nt: TGTGCCAGCGCCGGGACATTGGGAGCTTTCTTT
d_gene: NA; j_gene: TRBJ2-2; v_gene: TRBV6-5; abundance: NA; CDR3aa: CASSLTVGTGELFF; CDR3nt: TGTGCCAGCAGCCTTACAGTAGGCACCGGGGAGCTGTTTTTT
d_gene: NA; j_gene: TRBJ2-3; v_gene: TRBV30; abundance: NA; CDR3aa: CAWSEVEGTQYF; CDR3nt: TGTGCCTGGAGTGAGGTTGAGGGTACGCAGTATTTT
d_gene: NA; j_gene: TRBJ1-2; v_gene: TRBV29-1; abundance: NA; CDR3aa: CSIRPPGRVSGYTF; CDR3nt: TGCAGCATTCGCCCCCCTGGGAGGGTCTCTGGCTACACCTTC
d_gene: NA; j_gene: TRBJ2-7; v_gene: TRBV5-1; abundance: NA; CDR3aa: CASSYGRRGSSYEQYF; CDR3nt: TGCGCCAGCAGCTATGGCAGACGGGGGAGCTCCTACGAGCAGTACTTC
d_gene: NA; j_gene: TRBJ2-5; v_gene: TRBV6-6; abundance: NA; CDR3aa: CASSYGLYQETQYF; CDR3nt: TGTGCCAGCAGTTACGGCCTGTACCAAGAGACCCAGTACTTC